A selection of T cell receptor beta chains follows, all from one sample in a study of cytomegalovirus exposure and HLA in healthy donors. Libraries were prepared by immunoSEQ multiplex PCR; TCRdb keeps only in-frame clonotypes and omits some of them. The sample lists 77,000 or so clones; about 80% were seen once. Sample: PBMCs. The receptors were gathered from a middle-aged woman in good health and CMV-seronegative. Both conserved end residues are part of each CDR3. D genes are given only for firm matches. A row's size may be missing; if present it is once, few, many or a size class.

>TRBJ2-7|.|.|14|TRBV2
CATSPTVLSYEQYF
TGTGCCACATCCCCCACGGTGCTTTCCTACGAGCAGTACTTC
>TRBJ1-5|.|.|15|TRBV15
CATSRAGVGNQPQHF
TGTGCCACCAGCAGAGCAGGGGTGGGCAATCAGCCCCAGCATTTT
>TRBJ1-5|.|.|13|TRBV18
CASSPELDQPQHF
TGTGCCAGCTCCCCGGAGCTTGATCAGCCCCAGCATTTT
>TRBJ2-3|.|.|15|TRBV7-9
CASSLGPSETDTQYF
TGTGCCAGCAGCTTAGGGCCTAGTGAGACAGATACGCAGTATTTT
>TRBJ2-1|.|TRBD2|15|TRBV6-1
CASSEITSVGNEQFF
TGTGCCAGCAGTGAAATAACTAGCGTGGGTAATGAGCAGTTCTTC
>TRBJ2-1|.|TRBD1|14|TRBV7-9
CASSLIRQGFEQFF
TGTGCCAGCAGCTTAATTCGACAGGGATTTGAGCAGTTCTTC
>TRBJ2-1|.|TRBD2|17|TRBV19
CASSSGRALGQYNEQFF
TGTGCCAGTAGTAGCGGGAGGGCCCTAGGACAATACAATGAGCAGTTCTTC
>TRBJ1-6|.|TRBD1|17|TRBV10-1
CASRVRDRGFNSSPLHF
TGCGCCAGCAGAGTTCGGGACAGGGGTTTTAATAGTTCACCCCTCCACTTT
>TRBJ2-3|.|TRBD2|16|TRBV10-1
CASSEGERGGQDTQYF
TGCGCCAGCAGTGAGGGGGAGCGGGGGGGCCAAGATACGCAGTATTTT
>TRBJ1-1|.|TRBD1|16|TRBV18
CASSPPNSDRVTEAFF
TGTGCCAGCTCACCACCGAATAGTGACAGGGTCACTGAAGCTTTCTTT
>TRBJ2-5|once|TRBD2|15|TRBV6-5
CASSYDRGEEWPQYF
TGTGCCAGCAGCTACGACCGGGGGGAGGAGTGGCCCCAGTACTTC
>TRBJ2-7|once|TRBD2|14|TRBV9
CASSPGTSSYEQYF
TGTGCCAGCAGTCCCGGGACTAGCTCCTACGAGCAGTACTTC
>TRBJ1-6|.|.|14|TRBV19
CASSIDRGESPLHF
TGTGCCAGTAGTATAGACAGGGGCGAGTCACCCCTCCACTTT
>TRBJ1-5|.|.|14|TRBV11-2
CASSPGQRGQPQHF
TGTGCCAGCAGCCCCGGACAGAGGGGGCAGCCCCAGCATTTT
>TRBJ1-1|few|.|13|TRBV6-4
CASSPTQNTEAFF
TGTGCCAGCAGCCCAACTCAGAACACTGAAGCTTTCTTT
>TRBJ1-2|few|.|11|TRBV29-1
CSVGADYGYTF
TGCAGCGTTGGGGCAGACTATGGCTACACCTTC
>TRBJ1-2|.|TRBD1|13|TRBV2
CASSSTGDYGYTF
TGTGCCAGCAGTTCGACAGGGGACTATGGCTACACCTTC
>TRBJ2-2|.|TRBD2|14|TRBV19
CASSLAGDTGELFF
TGTGCCAGTAGCCTAGCGGGGGACACCGGGGAGCTGTTTTTT
>TRBJ2-3|.|TRBD2|14|TRBV5-1
CASSPGLAIDTQYF
TGCGCCAGCAGCCCCGGACTAGCGATAGATACGCAGTATTTT
>TRBJ2-1|.|.|14|TRBV19
CASSLGSSYNEQFF
TGTGCCAGTAGTTTGGGGAGCTCCTACAATGAGCAGTTCTTC
>TRBJ2-1|.|.|14|TRBV10-3
CAISGKISYNEQFF
TGTGCCATCAGCGGTAAAATCTCCTACAATGAGCAGTTCTTC
>TRBJ1-1|few|.|16|TRBV4-2
CASSQEWLGGNTEAFF
TGTGCCAGCAGCCAAGAATGGCTTGGAGGGAACACTGAAGCTTTCTTT
>TRBJ2-7|medium-sized|TRBD1|15|TRBV6-1
CASSDGTGGSYEQYF
TGTGCCAGCAGTGACGGGACAGGGGGGAGTTACGAGCAGTACTTC
>TRBJ2-2|.|TRBD1|15|TRBV18
CASSPVTGDTGELFF
TGTGCCAGCTCACCTGTGACAGGGGATACCGGGGAGCTGTTTTTT
>TRBJ2-2|few|TRBD2|15|TRBV29-1
CSVETSGRPAGELFF
TGCAGCGTCGAGACTAGCGGGAGACCTGCCGGGGAGCTGTTTTTT
>TRBJ1-1|.|.|14|TRBV11-2
CASSPPDLPVEAFF
TGTGCCAGCAGCCCACCAGACTTACCGGTTGAAGCTTTCTTT
>TRBJ1-2|.|TRBD1|14|TRBV2
CASSAGRGRDGYTF
TGTGCCAGCAGTGCAGGCAGGGGGCGTGATGGCTACACCTTC
>TRBJ2-7|.|TRBD1|13|TRBV18
CASSPGQSYEQYF
TGTGCCAGCTCACCGGGACAGAGCTACGAGCAGTACTTC
>TRBJ1-1|once|TRBD1|13|TRBV6-1
CASSRTGGTEAFF
TGTGCCAGCAGCAGGACAGGGGGCACTGAAGCTTTCTTT
>TRBJ1-1|.|.|15|TRBV28
CASRLPSGGNTEAFF
TGTGCCAGCAGACTACCTTCGGGGGGGAACACTGAAGCTTTCTTT
>TRBJ2-5|.|.|17|TRBV11-1
CASSLAVTAMQQETQYF
TGTGCCAGCAGCTTAGCAGTGACAGCCATGCAACAAGAGACCCAGTACTTC
>TRBJ2-7|few|.|11|TRBV19
CASRGGYEQYF
TGTGCCAGTCGCGGCGGCTACGAGCAGTACTTC
>TRBJ2-2|.|TRBD2|15|TRBV11-2
CASSAGTRIVGELFF
TGTGCCAGCAGCGCGGGGACTAGGATAGTCGGGGAGCTGTTTTTT
>TRBJ2-3|once|.|13|TRBV27
CASSLRGLDTQYF
TGTGCCAGCAGTTTACGGGGGTTGGATACGCAGTATTTT
>TRBJ2-2|.|.|12|TRBV7-3
CASSSVRGELFF
TGTGCCAGCAGCTCGGTCCGAGGGGAGCTGTTTTTT
>TRBJ1-5|few|.|15|TRBV28
CASSFGGGSNQPQHF
TGTGCCAGCAGTTTTGGGGGCGGGAGCAATCAGCCCCAGCATTTT
>TRBJ2-5|once|TRBD2|17|TRBV5-1
CASSSVLHSGRGETQYF
TGCGCCAGCAGCTCCGTATTGCACAGCGGGAGGGGGGAGACCCAGTACTTC
>TRBJ2-1|.|.|14|TRBV5-4
CASSPLRDYNEQFF
TGTGCCAGCAGCCCTTTAAGAGATTACAATGAGCAGTTCTTC
>TRBJ2-1|.|.|15|TRBV19
CASSIGGDSYNEQFF
TGTGCCAGTAGTATTGGTGGAGACTCCTACAATGAGCAGTTCTTC
>TRBJ2-7|.|TRBD1|14|TRBV28
CASRPPGQPYEQYF
TGTGCCAGCAGACCACCGGGACAGCCCTACGAGCAGTACTTC
>TRBJ1-1|.|.|15|TRBV5-1
CASSPKQGMNTEAFF
TGCGCCAGCAGCCCCAAACAGGGAATGAACACTGAAGCTTTCTTT
>TRBJ2-5|.|TRBD2|15|TRBV6-1
CASSGLAGGGETQYF
TGTGCCAGCTCGGGACTAGCGGGGGGTGGGGAGACCCAGTACTTC
>TRBJ1-2|.|.|15|TRBV4-1
CASSQDRTGSYGYTF
TGCGCCAGCAGCCAAGACCGAACAGGGTCCTATGGCTACACCTTC
>TRBJ1-2|.|.|14|TRBV7-2
CASSSGGPNYGYTF
TGTGCCAGCAGCTCAGGCGGGCCCAACTATGGCTACACCTTC
>TRBJ2-1|.|.|14|TRBV4-3
CASSQEPSYNEQFF
TGCGCCAGCAGCCAAGAGCCCAGCTACAATGAGCAGTTCTTC
>TRBJ2-3|.|TRBD1|13|TRBV2
CASSGQGSDTQYF
TGTGCCAGCAGTGGACAGGGTTCAGATACGCAGTATTTT